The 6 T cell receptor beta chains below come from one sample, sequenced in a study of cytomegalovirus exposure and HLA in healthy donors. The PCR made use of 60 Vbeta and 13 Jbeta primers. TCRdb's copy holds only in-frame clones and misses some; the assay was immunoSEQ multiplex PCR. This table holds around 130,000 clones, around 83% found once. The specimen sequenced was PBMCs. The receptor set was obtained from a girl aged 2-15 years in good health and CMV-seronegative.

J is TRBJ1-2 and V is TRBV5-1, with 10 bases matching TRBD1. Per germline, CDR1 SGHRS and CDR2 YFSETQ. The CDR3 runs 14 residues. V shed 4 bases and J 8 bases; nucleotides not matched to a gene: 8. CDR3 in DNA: TGCGCCAGCAGCCAGCCGACAGGGGGCAGCGGCTACACCTTC. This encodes CASSQPTGGSGYTF.

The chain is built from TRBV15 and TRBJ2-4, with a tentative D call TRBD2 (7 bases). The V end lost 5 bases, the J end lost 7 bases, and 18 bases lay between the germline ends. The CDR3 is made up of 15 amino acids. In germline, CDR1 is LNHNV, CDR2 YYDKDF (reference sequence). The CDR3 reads CATSHMAGEGNIQYF. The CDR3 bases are TGTGCCACCAGCCACATGGCAGGGGAGGGGAACATTCAGTACTTC.

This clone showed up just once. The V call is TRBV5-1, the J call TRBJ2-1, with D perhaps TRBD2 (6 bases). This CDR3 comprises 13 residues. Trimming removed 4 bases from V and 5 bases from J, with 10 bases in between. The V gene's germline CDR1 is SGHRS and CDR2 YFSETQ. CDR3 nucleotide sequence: TGCGCCAGCAGCGCGGGACTTAACAATGAGCAGTTCTTC. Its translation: CASSAGLNNEQFF. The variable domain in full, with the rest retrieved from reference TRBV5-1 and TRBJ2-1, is KAGVTQTPRYLIKTRGQQVTLSCSPISGHRSVSWYQQTPGQGLQFLFEYFSETQRNKGNFPGRFSGRQFSNSRSEMNVSTLELGDSALYLCASSAGLNNEQFFGPGTRLTVL.

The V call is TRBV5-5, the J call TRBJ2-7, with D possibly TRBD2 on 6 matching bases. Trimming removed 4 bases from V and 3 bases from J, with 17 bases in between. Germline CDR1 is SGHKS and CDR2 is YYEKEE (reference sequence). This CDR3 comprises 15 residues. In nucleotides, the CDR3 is TGTGCCAGCAGCAGGGACTTATTTAATGACTACGAGCAGTACTTC. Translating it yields CASSRDLFNDYEQYF.

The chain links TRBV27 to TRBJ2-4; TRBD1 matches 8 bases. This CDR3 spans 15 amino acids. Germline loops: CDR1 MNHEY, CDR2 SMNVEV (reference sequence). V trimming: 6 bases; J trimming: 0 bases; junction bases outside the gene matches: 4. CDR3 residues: CASSRTGLAKNIQYF. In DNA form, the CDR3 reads TGTGCCAGCAGCCGGACAGGGCTAGCCAAAAACATTCAGTACTTC.

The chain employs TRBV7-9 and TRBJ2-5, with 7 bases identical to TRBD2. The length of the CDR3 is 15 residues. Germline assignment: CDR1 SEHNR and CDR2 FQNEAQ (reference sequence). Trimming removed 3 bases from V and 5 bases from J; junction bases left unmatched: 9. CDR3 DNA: TGTGCCAGCAGCTTCAGCGGGGCCACGAGGGAGACCCAGTACTTC. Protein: CASSFSGATRETQYF.